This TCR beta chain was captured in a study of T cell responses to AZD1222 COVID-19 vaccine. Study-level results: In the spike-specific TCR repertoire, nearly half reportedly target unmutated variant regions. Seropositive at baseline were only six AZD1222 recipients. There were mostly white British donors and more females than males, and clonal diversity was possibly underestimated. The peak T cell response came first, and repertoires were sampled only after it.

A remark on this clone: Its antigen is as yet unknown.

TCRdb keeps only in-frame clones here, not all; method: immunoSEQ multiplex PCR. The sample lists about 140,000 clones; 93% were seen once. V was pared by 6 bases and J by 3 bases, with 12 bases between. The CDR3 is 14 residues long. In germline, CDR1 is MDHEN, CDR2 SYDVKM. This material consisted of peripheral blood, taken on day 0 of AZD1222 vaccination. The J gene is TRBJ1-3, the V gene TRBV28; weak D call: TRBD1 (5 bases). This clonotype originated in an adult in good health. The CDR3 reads CASRAGTFGNTIYF. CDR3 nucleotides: TGTGCCAGCAGGGCCGGGACGTTTGGAAACACCATATATTTT.